A single sample gave rise to the 14 T cell receptor beta chains below, sequenced in a study of sequential checkpoint blockade in melanoma. The treatment was: randomized to nivolumab then ipilimumab (arm A) or the reverse (arm B). The data were produced by immunoSEQ multiplex PCR, yet TCRdb's version contains in-frame clones alone and is incomplete. This table holds roughly 4,700 clones, around 25% found once. Source: tumor tissue (inferred from file names), taken from a patient given nivolumab and ipilimumab in sequence. The receptors come from a human donor with melanoma.

In its sample, this clone was seen a few times. V and J are TRBV6-8 and TRBJ2-2; a weak D match, TRBD2 (6 bases). With 5 bases removed from V and 9 bases from J, the gap between germline ends came to 13 bases. Germline V gene lookup returns CDR1 MNHGY and CDR2 SAAAGT. CDR3 length: 13 amino acids. The DNA of the CDR3 is TGTGCCAGCAGTGGGACTCTAGACCGGGAGCTGTTTTTT. As protein: CASSGTLDRELFF.

V is TRBV28 and J is TRBJ2-7; 9 bases are a match to TRBD2. The V segment lost 8 bases and the J segment 3 bases; nucleotides outside the gene matches: 11. Per germline, CDR1 MDHEN and CDR2 SYDVKM. This CDR3 has 15 amino acids. The CDR3 here is CASSYLAGDGYEQYF. The CDR3 DNA follows: TGTGCCAGCTCATACTTAGCGGGGGACGGCTACGAGCAGTACTTC.

By frequency in the sample, this clone is medium-sized. The chain employs TRBV19 and TRBJ2-1; the match to TRBD2 covers 12 bases. The germline gives CDR1 LNHDA, CDR2 SQIVND (reference sequence). The CDR3 is 17 amino acids. V lost 6 bases and J lost 2; bases outside the gene matches: 8. In nucleotides, the CDR3 is TGTGCCAGTAGGGCTAGCGGGAGGGCCGGGGCCTACAATGAGCAGTTCTTC. Translation: CASRASGRAGAYNEQFF.

This clone has ten or more counts. The chain is built from TRBV11-3 and TRBJ2-3; D uncertain. The V end lost 2 bases, the J end lost 4 bases, and 10 bases lay between the germline ends. This CDR3 comprises 14 residues. Germline values: CDR1 SGHNT, CDR2 YENEEA. The CDR3 DNA sequence: TGTGCCAGCAGCTTAAGCTCGGGTTCAGATACGCAGTATTTT. Translation gives CASSLSSGSDTQYF.

The chain links TRBV25-1 to TRBJ2-5; no firm D call. Germline assignment: CDR1 MGHDK and CDR2 SYGVNS. V was shortened by 1 base and J by 5 bases, with 5 bases between the two germline ends. CDR3 length equals 12 residues. As DNA, the CDR3 is TGTGCCAGCAGTGAATTCCGGGAGACCCAGTACTTC. Translated: CASSEFRETQYF.

By sample fraction, this clone is medium-sized (0.01 to 0.1%). The chain links TRBV28 to TRBJ2-5; D ambiguous. Germline-derived CDR1 and CDR2 are MDHEN and SYDVKM. The length of the CDR3 is 13 residues. Trimming took 4 bases from V and 0 from J, leaving 6 bases between them. CDR3 DNA: TGTGCCAGCAGTTACCCGTACCAAGAGACCCAGTACTTC. It encodes CASSYPYQETQYF. Drawing the rest from reference TRBV28 and TRBJ2-5, the complete variable domain is DVKVTQSSRYLVKRTGEKVFLECVQDMDHENMFWYRQDPGLGLRLIYFSYDVKMKEKGDIPEGYSVSREKKERFSLILESASTNQTSMYLCASSYPYQETQYFGPGTRLLVL.

This clone was detected only a few times. V is TRBV11-3 and J is TRBJ1-6, with D possibly TRBD1 on 6 matching bases. The germline V gene encodes CDR1 SGHNT and CDR2 YENEEA. Trimming cost V 1 base and J 7 bases, with 14 bases left between them. This CDR3 spans 16 amino acids. CDR3 coding DNA: TGTGCCAGCAGCTTAGGGGGGGCGGCGGCAAATTCACCCCTCCACTTT. Its protein product is CASSLGGAAANSPLHF.

This clone was picked up a small number of times. The chain recombines TRBV10-2 with TRBJ2-1; 13 bases agree with TRBD2. This CDR3 is built from 15 residues. Germline CDR1 reads WSHSY; CDR2 reads SAAADI. V shed 4 bases, J shed 8 bases, and the junction held 5 bases outside the gene matches. The CDR3 DNA reads TGCGCCAGCAGTGTGACTAGCGGGAGGATCTATGAGCAGTTCTTC. Translation: CASSVTSGRIYEQFF.

This clone was observed a single time. The chain couples TRBV14 to TRBJ2-2; the D call may be TRBD1 or TRBD2 (5 bases each). The CDR3 is 19 residues long. CDR1 is SGHDN, CDR2 FVKESK, per germline. The V end lost 0 bases, the J end lost 4 bases, and 21 bases lay between the germline ends. As DNA, the CDR3 is TGTGCCAGCAGCCAAGATTACGGCTTCGAGGGGTTGGGCACCGGGGAGCTGTTTTTT. Protein product: CASSQDYGFEGLGTGELFF.

In this sample, this clone turned up a few times. V usage is TRBV12-5 and J usage is TRBJ2-3, with D unresolved. The CDR3 runs 12 residues. V shed 5 bases and J shed 5 bases, with 8 bases lying between them. CDR1 is LGHNT and CDR2 is FRNRAP in the germline V gene. The CDR3 DNA is TGTGCTAGTGGTGAGCCGGGAGATACGCAGTATTTT. It translates to CASGEPGDTQYF.

This clone was found a few times. The V call is TRBV9, the J call TRBJ1-2, with D possibly TRBD1 on 5 matching bases. The CDR3 runs 12 residues. Germline V CDR1 and CDR2: SGDLS, YYNGEE. V lost 5 bases and J lost 9, with 14 bases in between. CDR3 in amino acids: CASRGVQGSYTF. The CDR3 DNA reads as TGTGCCAGCAGGGGCGTCCAGGGAAGCTACACCTTC.

This chain connects TRBV5-1 to TRBJ2-3, with 9 bases identical to TRBD2. Germline CDR1 SGHRS, CDR2 YFSETQ. This CDR3 spans 16 amino acids. Trimming cost V 4 bases and J 0 bases; bases outside gene matches: 6. The CDR3 sequence is CASSPLLAGSTDTQYF. The CDR3 nucleotides are TGCGCCAGCAGCCCCCTTCTAGCGGGGAGCACAGATACGCAGTATTTT. Using reference TRBV5-1 and TRBJ2-3 for the parts outside the CDR3, the full variable domain is KAGVTQTPRYLIKTRGQQVTLSCSPISGHRSVSWYQQTPGQGLQFLFEYFSETQRNKGNFPGRFSGRQFSNSRSEMNVSTLELGDSALYLCASSPLLAGSTDTQYFGPGTRLTVL.

This clone was observed many times. The V gene is TRBV7-1, the J gene TRBJ2-7, with unresolved D. TRBV7-1 is an ORF for which the function is uncertain. The CDR3 runs 13 residues. Trimming took 4 bases from V and 3 from J, leaving 10 bases between them. CDR3 sequence (DNA): TGTGCCAGCAGCTGGGATGGTTACTACGAGCAGTACTTC. As protein: CASSWDGYYEQYF.

This clone was counted between two and nine times. The chain uses TRBV28 and TRBJ2-7, with 9 bases fitting TRBD1. Germline CDR1 MDHEN, CDR2 SYDVKM. The CDR3 covers 13 residues. V was pared by 4 bases and J by 4 bases, with 2 bases of the junction left unmatched. The CDR3 sequence: CASSWGTGYEQYF. CDR3 DNA: TGTGCCAGCAGTTGGGGGACAGGGTACGAGCAGTACTTC.